This T cell receptor (beta chain) was identified in a study of blood T cell repertoires in COVID-19. Generated by immunoSEQ multiplex PCR, the TCRdb table keeps only in-frame clones and is missing some. The data show 100,000 to 150,000 clones, roughly 85% seen once. Trimming removed 2 bases from V and 11 bases from J, with 15 bases in between. CDR1 is MNHEY, CDR2 SVGAGI, per germline. The CDR3 runs to 13 residues. V gene TRBV6-5 combines with J gene TRBJ1-1; D not resolved. Material for sequencing was peripheral blood. This TCR derives from an elderly woman with acute or convalescent COVID-19. The CDR3 DNA reads TGTGCCAGCAGTTACAACTTGCTTGGTGAGGCTTTCTTT. As protein: CASSYNLLGEAFF.